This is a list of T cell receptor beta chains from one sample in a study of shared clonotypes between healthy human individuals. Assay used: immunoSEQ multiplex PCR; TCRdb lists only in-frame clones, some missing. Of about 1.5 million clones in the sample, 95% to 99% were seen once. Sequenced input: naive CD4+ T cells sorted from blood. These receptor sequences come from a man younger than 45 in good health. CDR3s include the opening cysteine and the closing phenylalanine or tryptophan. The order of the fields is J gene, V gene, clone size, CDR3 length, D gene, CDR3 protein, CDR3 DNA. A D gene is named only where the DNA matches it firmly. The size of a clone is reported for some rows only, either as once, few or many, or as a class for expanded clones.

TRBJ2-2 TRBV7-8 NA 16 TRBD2 CASRGLAGPSFGELFF TGTGCCAGCCGGGGACTAGCGGGACCTTCGTTTGGGGAGCTGTTTTTT
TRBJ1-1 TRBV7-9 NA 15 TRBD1 CASSFKGQGNTEAFF TGTGCCAGCAGCTTTAAAGGACAGGGGAACACTGAAGCTTTCTTT
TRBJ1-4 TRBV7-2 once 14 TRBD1 CASSLINDRGELFF TGTGCCAGCAGCTTAATTAATGACAGGGGGGAACTGTTTTTT
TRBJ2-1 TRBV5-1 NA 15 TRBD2 CASSLNQAGYNEQFF TGCGCCAGCAGCTTGAACCAAGCGGGATACAATGAGCAGTTCTTC
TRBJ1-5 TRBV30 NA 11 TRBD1 CAREGAQPQHF TGTGCCCGAGAGGGGGCTCAGCCCCAGCATTTT
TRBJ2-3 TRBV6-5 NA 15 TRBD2 CASSYGAGVTDTQYF TGTGCCAGCAGTTACGGAGCGGGAGTGACAGATACGCAGTATTTT
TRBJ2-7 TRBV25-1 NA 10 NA CASSESPGYF TGTGCCAGCAGTGAATCCCCCGGGTACTTC
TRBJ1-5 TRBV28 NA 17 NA CASSLWSGAGTDQPQHF TGTGCCAGCAGTTTATGGTCCGGAGCGGGGACGGATCAGCCCCAGCATTTT
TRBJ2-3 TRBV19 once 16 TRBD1 CASRAGGPLSTDTQYF TGTGCCAGTAGGGCAGGGGGCCCGCTAAGCACAGATACGCAGTATTTT
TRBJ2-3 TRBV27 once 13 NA CASSSRRTDTQYF TGTGCCAGCAGTTCGCGCCGGACAGATACGCAGTATTTT
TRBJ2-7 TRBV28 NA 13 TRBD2 CASRRGLAPEQYF TGTGCCAGCAGACGAGGACTAGCTCCCGAGCAGTACTTC
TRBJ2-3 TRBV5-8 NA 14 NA CASSLMTRADTQYF TGTGCCAGCAGCTTGATGACTAGGGCAGATACGCAGTATTTT
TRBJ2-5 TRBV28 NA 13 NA CASSLRDQETQYF TGTGCCAGCAGTTTAAGGGACCAAGAGACCCAGTACTTC
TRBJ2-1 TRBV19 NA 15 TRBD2 CATLASGSFANEQFF TGTGCCACCCTAGCCAGCGGGAGTTTTGCCAATGAGCAGTTCTTC
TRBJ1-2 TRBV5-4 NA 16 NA CASSLAPDTLGGGYTF TGTGCCAGCAGCTTGGCCCCGGACACGCTGGGGGGAGGCTACACCTTC
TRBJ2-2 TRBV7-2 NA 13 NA CASSLYRSGELFF TGTGCCAGCAGCTTATATAGATCCGGGGAGCTGTTTTTT
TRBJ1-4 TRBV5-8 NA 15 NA CASSLFTRANEKLFF TGTGCCAGCAGCTTGTTCACCCGGGCTAATGAAAAACTGTTTTTT
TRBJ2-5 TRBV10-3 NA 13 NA CAITTDRDKTQYF TGTGCCATCACAACTGACCGAGACAAGACCCAGTACTTC
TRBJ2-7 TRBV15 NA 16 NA CATSLDPGVFSNEQYF TGTGCCACCAGCCTAGATCCGGGGGTTTTCTCAAACGAGCAGTACTTC
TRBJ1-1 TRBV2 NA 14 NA CASSVEAGMTEAFF TGTGCCAGCAGTGTTGAGGCAGGGATGACTGAAGCTTTCTTT
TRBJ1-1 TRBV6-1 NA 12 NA CASSERGYGAFF TGTGCCAGCAGTGAAAGGGGGTATGGGGCTTTCTTT
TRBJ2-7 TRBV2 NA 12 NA CASSAMGGSKYF TGTGCCAGCAGTGCAATGGGGGGCTCGAAGTACTTC
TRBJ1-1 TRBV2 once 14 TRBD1 CASTKDRVDLVAFF TGTGCCAGCACAAAAGACAGGGTAGATTTGGTAGCTTTCTTT
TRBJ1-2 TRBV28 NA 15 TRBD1 CASRLVRGTNYGYTF TGTGCCAGCAGACTCGTCAGGGGGACCAACTATGGCTACACCTTC
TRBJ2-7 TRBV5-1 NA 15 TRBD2 CASSVGLAGDYEQYF TGCGCCAGCAGCGTAGGACTAGCGGGGGACTACGAGCAGTACTTC
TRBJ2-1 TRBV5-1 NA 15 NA CASSLVGEGYNEQFF TGCGCCAGCAGCTTGGTGGGAGAAGGCTACAATGAGCAGTTCTTC
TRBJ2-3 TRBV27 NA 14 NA CASSPFSIPDTQYF TGTGCCAGCAGTCCATTCTCAATACCCGATACGCAGTATTTT
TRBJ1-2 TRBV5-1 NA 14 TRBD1 CASSLDRGSYGYTF TGCGCCAGCAGCTTGGACAGGGGCTCGTATGGCTACACCTTC
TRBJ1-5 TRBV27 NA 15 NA CASSRLGGSNQPQHF TGTGCCAGCAGTCGTCTTGGGGGTAGCAATCAGCCCCAGCATTTT
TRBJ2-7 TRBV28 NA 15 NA CASNYASQGGNEQYF TGTGCCAGCAATTATGCGAGCCAGGGTGGCAACGAGCAGTACTTC
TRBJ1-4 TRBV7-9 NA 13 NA CASTRGADEKLFF TGTGCCAGTACGAGGGGGGCTGATGAAAAACTGTTTTTT
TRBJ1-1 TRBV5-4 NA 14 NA CASSFTDRNTEAFF TGTGCCAGCAGCTTTACGGACAGAAACACTGAAGCTTTCTTT
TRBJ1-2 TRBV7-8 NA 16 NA CASSLGGVPANYGYTF TGTGCCAGCAGCTTAGGGGGAGTTCCAGCTAACTATGGCTACACCTTC
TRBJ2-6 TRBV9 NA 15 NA CASSVERAGANVLTF TGTGCCAGCAGCGTAGAGAGGGCTGGGGCCAACGTCCTGACTTTC
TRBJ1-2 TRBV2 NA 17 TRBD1 CASSEAGGQGPSFGYTF TGTGCCAGCAGTGAAGCGGGAGGACAGGGTCCCTCTTTTGGCTACACCTTC
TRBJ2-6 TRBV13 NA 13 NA CATTERRANVLTF TGTGCCACCACTGAGAGGAGGGCCAACGTCCTGACTTTC
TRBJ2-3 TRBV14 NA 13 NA CASSQGISVTQYF TGTGCCAGCAGCCAAGGAATATCGGTTACGCAGTATTTT
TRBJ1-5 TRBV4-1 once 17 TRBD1 CASSLGQGAGLNQPQHF TGCGCCAGCAGCCTCGGTCAGGGGGCGGGTCTCAATCAGCCCCAGCATTTT
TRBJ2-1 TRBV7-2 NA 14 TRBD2 CASSSAGGYNEQFF TGTGCCAGCAGCTCAGCGGGAGGCTACAATGAGCAGTTCTTC
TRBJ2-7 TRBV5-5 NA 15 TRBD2 CASSFSLSGGYEQYF TGTGCCAGCAGCTTCTCACTCAGCGGGGGTTACGAGCAGTACTTC
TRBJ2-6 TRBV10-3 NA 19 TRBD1 CATVPGQGPPSSGANVLTF TGTGCCACCGTCCCGGGACAGGGGCCGCCTAGCTCTGGGGCCAACGTCCTGACTTTC
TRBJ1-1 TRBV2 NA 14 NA CASSALGRVIEAFF TGTGCCAGCAGTGCGTTGGGGAGGGTTATAGAAGCTTTCTTT
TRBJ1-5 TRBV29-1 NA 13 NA CSVAMNSNQPQHF TGCAGCGTTGCTATGAATAGCAATCAGCCCCAGCATTTT
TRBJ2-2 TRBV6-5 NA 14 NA CASSYVRGAGELFF TGTGCCAGCAGTTACGTCAGGGGCGCCGGGGAGCTGTTTTTT
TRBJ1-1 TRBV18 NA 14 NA CASSPPGTNTEAFF TGTGCCAGCTCCCCCCCGGGTACGAACACTGAAGCTTTCTTT
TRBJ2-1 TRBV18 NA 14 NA CASSPPTDYNEQFF TGTGCCAGCTCACCTCCGACAGACTACAATGAGCAGTTCTTC
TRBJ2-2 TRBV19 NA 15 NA CASSITPSTAGELFF TGTGCCAGTAGTATAACCCCATCGACAGCCGGGGAGCTGTTTTTT
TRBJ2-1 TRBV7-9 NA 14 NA CASSFLQRDNEQFF TGTGCCAGCAGCTTCCTTCAAAGGGACAATGAGCAGTTCTTC
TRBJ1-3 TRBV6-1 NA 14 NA CASSENSIGYTIYF TGTGCCAGCAGTGAAAACTCAATCGGATACACCATATATTTT
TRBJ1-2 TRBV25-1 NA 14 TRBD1 CASSDPGQPYGYTF TGTGCCAGCAGTGACCCGGGACAGCCCTATGGCTACACCTTC
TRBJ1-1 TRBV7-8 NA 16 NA CASSLEARGIGSEAFF TGTGCCAGCAGCTTAGAGGCCAGGGGAATTGGATCTGAAGCTTTCTTT
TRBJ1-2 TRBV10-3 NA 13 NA CAISVLGGEGYTF TGTGCCATCAGTGTATTGGGGGGAGAGGGCTACACCTTC